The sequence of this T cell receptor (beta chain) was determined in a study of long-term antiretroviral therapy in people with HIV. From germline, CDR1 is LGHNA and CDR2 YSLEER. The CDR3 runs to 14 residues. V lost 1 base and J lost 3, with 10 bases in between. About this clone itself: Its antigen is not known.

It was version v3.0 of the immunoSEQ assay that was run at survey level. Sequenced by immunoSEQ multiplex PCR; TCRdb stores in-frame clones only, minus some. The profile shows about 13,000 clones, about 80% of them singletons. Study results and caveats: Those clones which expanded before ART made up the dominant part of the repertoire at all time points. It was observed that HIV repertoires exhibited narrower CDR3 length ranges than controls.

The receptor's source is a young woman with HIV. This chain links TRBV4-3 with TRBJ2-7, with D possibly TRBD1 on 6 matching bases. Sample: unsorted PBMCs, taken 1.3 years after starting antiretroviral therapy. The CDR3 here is CASSQGSGDYEQYF. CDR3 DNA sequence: TGCGCCAGCAGCCAAGGTTCAGGGGACTACGAGCAGTACTTC.